A single sample is the source of the 17 T cell receptor beta chains below, sequenced in a study of blood T cell repertoires in COVID-19. Measured with immunoSEQ multiplex PCR; TCRdb has only the in-frame clones, and not every one. This table has roughly 110,000 clones, approximately 84% appearing once. Sequencing was done on a sample of peripheral blood. The receptors shown here come from a human donor in a cohort sampled during active COVID-19.

The rearrangement joins TRBV9 to TRBJ2-1, with 8 bases identical to TRBD2. This CDR3 region has 17 residues. The V segment lost 3 bases and the J segment 0 bases; nucleotides outside the gene matches: 8. Germline values: CDR1 SGDLS, CDR2 YYNGEE. CDR3 DNA sequence: TGTGCCAGCAGCGACGGACTAGCCCTAAGCTCCTACAATGAGCAGTTCTTC. This encodes CASSDGLALSSYNEQFF.

This clone was counted a few times. The rearrangement joins TRBV5-5 to TRBJ2-7, with 10 bases aligning to TRBD2. This CDR3 is built from 15 residues. The J segment lost 6 bases and the V segment lost 4 bases, leaving 10 bases of the junction unmatched. Germline V gene lookup returns CDR1 SGHKS and CDR2 YYEKEE (reference sequence). The chain's CDR3 is CASSNVPSGRSEQYF. The CDR3 coding sequence is TGTGCCAGCAGCAACGTACCTAGCGGGAGAAGCGAGCAGTACTTC.

V and J are TRBV9 and TRBJ2-3, with D possibly TRBD1 on 7 matching bases. The V gene's germline CDR1 is SGDLS and CDR2 YYNGEE. The CDR3 is 15 amino acids. V lost 4 bases, J lost 2 bases, and 14 bases lay in between. This chain's CDR3 is CASSPRGDVTDTQYF. As DNA, the CDR3 is TGTGCCAGCAGCCCCAGGGGGGATGTCACAGATACGCAGTATTTT.

DNA for the CDR3: TGTGCCAGCAGCCAAGCTACTCTCGCGGTAGGGGCTTCACACACAGATACGCAGTATTTT. As protein: CASSQATLAVGASHTDTQYF. V and J are TRBV3-1 (or the pseudogene TRBV3-2) and TRBJ2-3, with D possibly TRBD1 on 5 matching bases. CDR1 and CDR2 (germline): LGHDT, YNNKEL (reference sequence). The CDR3 consists of 20 residues. V was shortened by 1 base and J by 2 bases, with 25 bases between the two germline ends.

In regard to this clone: The sample contains more than one DNA sequence encoding this CDR3. This chain uses TRBV7-2 with TRBJ2-5, with TRBD2 matching 10 bases. The CDR3 extends over 16 amino acids. CDR1 and CDR2 (germline): SGHTA, FQGNSA. V lost 1 base, J lost 4 bases, and 6 bases stayed unmatched. The CDR3 DNA reads TGTGCCAGCAGCTTAGAGTCCTTAGCGGGAGGAGAGACCCAGTACTTC. It specifies CASSLESLAGGETQYF.

The chain uses TRBV9 and TRBJ2-2; weak D call: TRBD2 (6 bases). This CDR3 region has 12 residues. Germline V gives CDR1 SGDLS, CDR2 YYNGEE. V was pared by 4 bases and J by 6 bases, with 7 bases between. CDR3 in amino acids: CASSRESGELFF. Here the CDR3 DNA reads TGTGCCAGCAGCCGGGAGTCCGGGGAGCTGTTTTTT.

The chain combines TRBV6-2 or TRBV6-3 with TRBJ1-5; TRBD1 aligns across 9 bases. The ends lost 5 bases at V and 5 bases at J; junction bases unmatched: 10. Germline V lookup: CDR1 MNHEY, CDR2 SVGEGT. This CDR3 region has 16 residues. CDR3 nucleotides: TGTGCCAGCAGTCCCCGAGGGACAGGGAGGGATCAGCCCCAGCATTTT. Its translation is CASSPRGTGRDQPQHF.

The CDR3 loop is CATDRDSVYEQFF. The DNA for the CDR3 is TGTGCCACCGACCGGGACTCCGTCTATGAGCAGTTCTTC. The V and J genes are TRBV24-1 and TRBJ2-1; TRBD2 is a possible D gene (6 bases). Germline CDR1 is KGHDR and CDR2 is SFDVKD. There are 13 residues in the CDR3. Trimming stripped 9 bases from V and 8 bases from J, with 16 bases between.

This clone was detected a few times. The CDR3 DNA sequence: TGTGCCGCCTCACAGGGAGGCGGGGGATTATACGAGCAGTACTTC. Protein product: CAASQGGGGLYEQYF. V is TRBV24-1 and J is TRBJ2-7; TRBD2 is a possible D gene (7 bases). This CDR3 is built from 15 residues. Deletions cut 12 bases from V and 4 bases from J, with 24 bases between. Germline CDR1 KGHDR, CDR2 SFDVKD.

The chain recombines TRBV5-4 with TRBJ2-1; 9 bases line up with TRBD1. V lost 5 bases to trimming and J lost 6 bases; unmatched junction nucleotides: 15. This CDR3 is 17 amino acids long. The germline V gene has CDR1 SGHNT and CDR2 YYREEE (reference sequence). The CDR3 sequence: CASSLSRDRVAFNEQFF. For the CDR3, the DNA is TGTGCCAGCAGTCTGAGCCGGGACAGGGTAGCTTTCAATGAGCAGTTCTTC.

This chain joins TRBV7-2 and TRBJ2-7; D call uncertain. The CDR3 is 14 amino acids. Germline V gene lookup returns CDR1 SGHTA and CDR2 FQGNSA. Trimming pared 3 bases from V and 3 bases from J, leaving 12 bases between. CDR3 region: CASSFESALYEQYF. CDR3 bases: TGTGCCAGCAGCTTTGAGAGCGCACTCTACGAGCAGTACTTC. Together with reference TRBV7-2 and TRBJ2-7, the CDR3 gives the full variable domain: GAGVSQSPSNKVTEKGKDVELRCDPISGHTALYWYRQSLGQGLEFLIYFQGNSAPDKSGLPSDRFSAERTGGSVSTLTIQRTQQEDSAVYLCASSFESALYEQYFGPGTRLTVT.

J is TRBJ1-2 and V is TRBV19, with 9 bases that match TRBD1. J was trimmed by 6 bases and V by 5 bases; bases with no gene match: 16. CDR1 is LNHDA and CDR2 is SQIVND in the germline V gene (reference sequence). The CDR3 sequence is 17 residues long. CDR3 sequence (DNA): TGTGCCAGTAGTCCCCGGACCGGGACAGGGTTTCTCGATGGCTACACCTTC. Its translation is CASSPRTGTGFLDGYTF.

The chain combines TRBV23-1 with TRBJ2-3; 14 nucleotides match TRBD2. TRBV23-1 is flagged as an ORF with uncertain function. The CDR3 consists of 17 residues. The ends lost 0 bases at V and 6 bases at J; junction bases unmatched: 5. This chain's CDR3 is CASSQSGTSGRRDTQYF. For the CDR3, the DNA is TGCGCCAGCAGTCAATCCGGGACTAGCGGGAGAAGGGATACGCAGTATTTT.

The chain is built from TRBV2 and TRBJ2-7; 8 positions match TRBD2. Trimming took 4 bases from V and 3 from J; bases not matched to a gene: 5. Looked up from germline, CDR1 is SNHLY and CDR2 is FYNNEI. This CDR3 has 14 amino acids. CDR3 nucleotides: TGTGCCAGCAGTGCACGGACTAGCAGCTACGAGCAGTACTTC. The encoded protein is CASSARTSSYEQYF.

The chain recombines TRBV6-1 with TRBJ2-2, with D perhaps TRBD1 (5 bases). The CDR3 has 17 amino acids. Looked up from germline, CDR1 is MNHNS and CDR2 is SASEGT. Trimming removed 1 base from V and 2 bases from J, with 14 bases in between. The CDR3 DNA is TGTGCCAGCAGTGAAGGGCGGCCAGGGCTTAACACCGGGGAGCTGTTTTTT. Translating gives CASSEGRPGLNTGELFF.

This clone has a handful of counts. The chain combines TRBV27 with TRBJ1-1; weak D call: TRBD1 (5 bases). V dropped 6 bases and J dropped 0 bases, with 11 bases sitting between them. The CDR3 has 14 residues. Looked up from germline, CDR1 is MNHEY and CDR2 is SMNVEV (reference sequence). The CDR3 spells CASRTGHLNTEAFF. For the CDR3, the DNA is TGTGCCAGCAGGACCGGACACCTGAACACTGAAGCTTTCTTT.

V and J are TRBV3-1 (or the pseudogene TRBV3-2) and TRBJ1-3; the match to TRBD1 covers 7 bases. The germline gives CDR1 LGHDT, CDR2 YNNKEL (reference sequence). The trim removed 2 bases at V and 5 bases at J, leaving 6 bases unmatched. The CDR3 covers 15 residues. CDR3 amino acids: CASSQNEQGRNTIYF. CDR3 in DNA: TGTGCCAGCAGCCAAAATGAACAGGGGAGAAACACCATATATTTT.